The 11 T cell receptor beta chains below come from one sample, sequenced in a study of molecular identifiers for immune sequencing clone quantification. Using its own MiXCR run on the PCR reads, TCRdb lists one record per CDR3 protein. The repertoire holds more than 450,000 distinct CDR3 sequences, with around 23% as singletons. The sequenced sample consisted of naive CD8+ T cells from blood, with Jurkat cell RNA spiked in. Subset reported: FACS-sorted CD8+CD4-CCR7+CD45RA+ naive T cells. The source of these receptors is a human donor in good health. Some libraries in this study had Jurkat cell RNA spiked in.

The sample holds a few counts of this clonotype. The chain couples TRBV7-6 to TRBJ2-2, with D maybe TRBD2 (5 bases). The CDR3 runs to 16 residues. CDR1 and CDR2 (germline): SGHVS, FNYEAQ. Between the trimmed V and J ends, which lost 1 base and 2 bases, there was a span of 11 bases. As DNA, the CDR3 is TGTGCCAGCAGCTTAGTGACTGGGAGCAACACCGGGGAGCTGTTTTTT. It specifies CASSLVTGSNTGELFF.

The table lists this clonotype with many counts. The chain joins TRBV6-1 to TRBJ1-5; TRBD1 agrees at 7 bases. CDR1 and CDR2 (germline): MNHNS, SASEGT. The J segment lost 2 bases and the V segment lost 2 bases, leaving 9 bases of the junction unmatched. This CDR3 has 17 residues. The CDR3 region has the DNA TGTGCCAGCAGTGAACTGAAGGGGGCTGAGGGCAATCAGCCCCAGCATTTT. It encodes CASSELKGAEGNQPQHF.

There are many counts of this clonotype. The V call is TRBV12-3 or TRBV12-4, the J call TRBJ1-6; D is undetermined. The length of the CDR3 is 18 residues. V was pared by 6 bases and J by 0 bases, with 18 bases between. The CDR3: CASSPSSSWGSYNSPLHF. CDR3 DNA sequence: TGTGCCAGCAGCCCTTCGTCGTCATGGGGCTCCTATAATTCACCCCTCCACTTT.

The rearrangement uses TRBV4-3 and TRBJ2-2, with TRBD2 matching 9 bases. The ends lost 1 base at V and 3 bases at J; junction bases unmatched: 3. Germline lookup yields CDR1 LGHNA and CDR2 YSLEER. The CDR3 contains 16 residues. DNA of the CDR3: TGCGCCAGCAGCCAAGCCAGCGGGGGGTACACCGGGGAGCTGTTTTTT. Translating gives CASSQASGGYTGELFF.

There are many counts of this clonotype. J is TRBJ1-1 and V is TRBV4-1; perhaps TRBD1 as D (5 bases). Germline V gives CDR1 MGHRA, CDR2 YSYEKL. Trimming stripped 8 bases from V and 5 bases from J, with 18 bases between. The CDR3 is 14 amino acids. CDR3 protein: CASWDEGFSTEAFF. CDR3 DNA: TGCGCCAGCTGGGATGAGGGGTTCTCGACTGAAGCTTTCTTT.

This clonotype was seen a few times. The chain has TRBV28 and TRBJ1-6; 7 bases agree with TRBD1. The CDR3 consists of 16 residues. The V gene's germline CDR1 is MDHEN and CDR2 SYDVKM. Trimming removed 4 bases from V and 6 bases from J; junction bases left unmatched: 9. This CDR3 reads CASSSPAGGTNSPLHF. The CDR3 DNA sequence: TGTGCCAGCAGTTCCCCGGCAGGGGGGACTAATTCACCCCTCCACTTT.

This clonotype was seen only a few times. It may be a read error: a sequence one base away is much more abundant. The chain combines TRBV27 with TRBJ2-3, with a tentative D call TRBD1 (5 bases). The CDR3 covers 12 residues. The V gene's germline CDR1 is MNHEY and CDR2 SMNVEV (reference sequence). The CDR3 here is CASSHLTGTQYF. The CDR3 DNA is TGTGCCAGCAGTCATCTCACAGGTACGCAGTATTTT.

The chain employs TRBV6-2 or TRBV6-3 and TRBJ2-7, with D hard to call. This CDR3 has 12 residues. V was shortened by 2 bases and J by 6 bases, with 8 bases between the two germline ends. Germline CDR1 reads MNHEY; CDR2 reads SVGEGT. The DNA for the CDR3 is TGTGCCAGCAGTTACGCCGGAGCCGAGCAGTACTTC. Translation: CASSYAGAEQYF.

This clonotype has ten or more counts. The DNA of the CDR3 is TGCAGCGTTGTAGAAGGATCCCCTAATACGCAGTATTTT. It translates to CSVVEGSPNTQYF. V gene TRBV29-1 combines with J gene TRBJ2-3, with D unresolved. The CDR3 is 13 residues long. The germline CDR1 and CDR2 sequences are SQVTM and ANQGSEA. The ends were cut back, 4 bases at V and 7 bases at J, with 15 bases in the middle.

This chain connects TRBV4-2 to TRBJ1-5, with D uncertain. In germline, CDR1 is LGHNA, CDR2 YNFKEQ. CDR3 size: 14 residues. Between the trimmed V and J ends, which lost 4 bases and 2 bases, there was a span of 9 bases. The CDR3 sequence: CASSPELGNQPQHF. CDR3 coding DNA: TGTGCCAGCAGCCCTGAATTGGGCAATCAGCCCCAGCATTTT.

In its sample, this clonotype was seen a few times. V usage is TRBV19 and J usage is TRBJ2-3; 15 bases are shared with TRBD2. The CDR3 is 16 residues long. Trimming cost V 10 bases and J 0 bases; bases outside gene matches: 5. CDR1 is LNHDA and CDR2 is SQIVND in the germline V gene (reference sequence). The CDR3 sequence: CATTGLAGGSTDTQYF. The CDR3 coding sequence is TGTGCCACAACGGGACTAGCGGGGGGCAGCACAGATACGCAGTATTTT.